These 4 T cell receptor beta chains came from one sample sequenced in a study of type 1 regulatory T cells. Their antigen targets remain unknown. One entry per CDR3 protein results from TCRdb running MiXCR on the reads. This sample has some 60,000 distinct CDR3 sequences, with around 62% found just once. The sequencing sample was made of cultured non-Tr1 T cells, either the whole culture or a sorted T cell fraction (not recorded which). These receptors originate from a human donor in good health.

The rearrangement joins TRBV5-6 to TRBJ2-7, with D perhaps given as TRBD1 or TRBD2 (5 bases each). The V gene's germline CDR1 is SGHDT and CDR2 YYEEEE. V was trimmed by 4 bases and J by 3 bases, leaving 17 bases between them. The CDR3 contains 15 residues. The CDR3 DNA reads TGTGCCAGCAGCGACACCCAGGGAGTTAGCTACGAGCAGTACTTC. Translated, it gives CASSDTQGVSYEQYF.

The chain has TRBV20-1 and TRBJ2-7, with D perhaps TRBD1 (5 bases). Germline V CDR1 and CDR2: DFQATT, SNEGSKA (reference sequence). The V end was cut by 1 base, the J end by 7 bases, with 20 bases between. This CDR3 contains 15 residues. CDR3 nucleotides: TGCAGTGCTAGAGTGGGCAGGGCCGGTCAGCAGGAGCAGTACTTC. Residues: CSARVGRAGQQEQYF.

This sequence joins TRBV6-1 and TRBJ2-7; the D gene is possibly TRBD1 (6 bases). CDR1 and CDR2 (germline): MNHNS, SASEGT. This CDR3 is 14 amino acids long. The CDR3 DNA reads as TGTACCGGCAACCCTGGGGACACAAACTACGAGCAGTACTTC. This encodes CTGNPGDTNYEQYF.

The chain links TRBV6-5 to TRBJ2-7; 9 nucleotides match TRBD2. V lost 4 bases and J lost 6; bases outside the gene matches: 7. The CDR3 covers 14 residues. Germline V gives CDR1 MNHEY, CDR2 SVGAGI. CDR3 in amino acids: CASSSAGGEVEQYF. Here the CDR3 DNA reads TGTGCCAGCAGTTCTGCGGGAGGGGAAGTCGAGCAGTACTTC.